Shown below are 8 T cell receptor beta chains from a single sample sequenced in a study of radiation and T cells in renal cell carcinoma. Time point described: baseline pretreatment blood. Described treatment: 15 Gy SBRT to primary tumor, nephrectomy 4 weeks later. Some clones are missing from TCRdb's copy, which holds only in-frame ones; the method was immunoSEQ multiplex PCR. The sample includes some 150,000 clones, less than 90% of them seen just once. The source material was blood, sampled from a patient whose treatment included radiotherapy and nephrectomy. Receptors originate from a woman aged 45-59 years with renal cell carcinoma.

The rearrangement uses TRBV4-3 and TRBJ2-5; D assignment may be TRBD1 or TRBD2 (6 bases each). Trimming cost V 2 bases and J 5 bases, with 15 bases left between them. From germline, CDR1 is LGHNA and CDR2 YSLEER. CDR3 length equals 15 residues. In DNA, the CDR3 is TGCGCCAGCAGCCAACAAAACGGGGGCCGGGAGACCCAGTACTTC. Translation: CASSQQNGGRETQYF.

V gene TRBV6-6 combines with J gene TRBJ1-5; 8 bases agree with TRBD1. The CDR3 runs 14 residues. The V segment lost 4 bases and the J segment 3 bases; nucleotides outside the gene matches: 2. Germline V gives CDR1 MNHNY, CDR2 SVGAGI (reference sequence). The CDR3 DNA follows: TGTGCCAGCAGTTCGGGACAGGACAATCAGCCCCAGCATTTT. Translating it yields CASSSGQDNQPQHF.

The chain has TRBV6-5 and TRBJ2-1; TRBD1 might be the D (6 bases). This CDR3 contains 14 residues. V shed 7 bases and J shed 1 base, with 11 bases lying between them. The germline V gene has CDR1 MNHEY and CDR2 SVGAGI. This chain's CDR3 is CASTRQASYNEQFF. In DNA, the CDR3 is TGTGCCAGCACCCGACAGGCATCCTACAATGAGCAGTTCTTC.

This clone has a handful of counts. CDR3 sequence (DNA): TGTGCCAGCAGTGGGTCCGGTTCTGGAAACACCATATATTTT. Translated: CASSGSGSGNTIYF. The V and J genes are TRBV2 and TRBJ1-3; D is undetermined. The CDR3 sequence is 14 residues long. Germline V lookup: CDR1 SNHLY, CDR2 FYNNEI. V was shortened by 4 bases and J by 1 base, with 8 bases between the two germline ends.

J is TRBJ1-3 and V is TRBV30; the D is unclear. V dropped 4 bases and J dropped 3 bases, with 7 bases sitting between them. The CDR3 is 12 residues long. Germline CDR1 and CDR2: GTSNPN and SVGIG (reference sequence). The CDR3 nucleotides are TGTGCCTGGAAAGGGCTTGGAAACACCATATATTTT. This codes for CAWKGLGNTIYF.

The chain employs TRBV7-9 and TRBJ2-3, with TRBD2 identical over 11 bases. Germline trimming cut 5 bases from V and 4 bases from J; bases unmatched to any gene: 14. The CDR3 has 18 amino acids. Germline V gene sequence: CDR1 SEHNR, CDR2 FQNEAQ (reference sequence). The DNA of the CDR3 is TGTGCCAGCAGCGACGGGGGCTCCGGGACTAGCGGACCAGATACGCAGTATTTT. Its translation is CASSDGGSGTSGPDTQYF. Full variable domain (remainder filled in from reference TRBV7-9 and TRBJ2-3): DTGVSQNPRHKITKRGQNVTFRCDPISEHNRLYWYRQTLGQGPEFLTYFQNEAQLEKSRLLSDRFSAERPKGSFSTLEIQRTEQGDSAMYLCASSDGGSGTSGPDTQYFGPGTRLTVL.

This clone has just one count. The chain couples TRBV4-1 to TRBJ2-5; D assignment may be TRBD1 or TRBD2 (7 bases each). Trimming pared 4 bases from V and 2 bases from J, leaving 17 bases between. The CDR3 totals 16 residues. Germline V CDR1 and CDR2: MGHRA, YSYEKL. The CDR3 reads CASSLRQGGVQETQYF. CDR3 DNA: TGCGCCAGCAGCCTCCGCCAGGGGGGGGTACAAGAGACCCAGTACTTC.

The chain couples TRBV5-1 to TRBJ2-1; 8 bases agree with TRBD1. CDR1 and CDR2 from the germline V gene are SGHRS and YFSETQ. Germline trimming cut 4 bases from V and 9 bases from J; bases unmatched to any gene: 9. The CDR3 loop spans 14 amino acids. In DNA, the CDR3 is TGCGCCAGCAGCGCCGGGACAGGTTATCGTGAGCAGTTCTTC. This sequence encodes CASSAGTGYREQFF.